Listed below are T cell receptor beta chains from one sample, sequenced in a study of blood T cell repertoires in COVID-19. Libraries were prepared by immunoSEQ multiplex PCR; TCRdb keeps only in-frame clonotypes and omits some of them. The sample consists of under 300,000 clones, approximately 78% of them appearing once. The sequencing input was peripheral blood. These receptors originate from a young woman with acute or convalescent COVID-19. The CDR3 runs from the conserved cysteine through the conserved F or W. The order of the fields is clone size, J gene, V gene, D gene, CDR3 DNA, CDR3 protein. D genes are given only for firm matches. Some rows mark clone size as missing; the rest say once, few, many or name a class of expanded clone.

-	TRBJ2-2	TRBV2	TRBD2	TGTGCCAGCAGTCTGAGCGGGAGTTCGACCGGGGAGCTGTTTTTT	CASSLSGSSTGELFF
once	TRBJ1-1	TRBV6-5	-	TGTGCCAGCGAGGGAAAGGGCGCTCGGAGGGCTGAAGCTTTCTTT	CASEGKGARRAEAFF
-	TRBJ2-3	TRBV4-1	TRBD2	TGCGCCAGCAGCCTAACCGGGACTAGCGCCACAGATACGCAGTATTTT	CASSLTGTSATDTQYF
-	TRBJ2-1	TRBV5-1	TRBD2	TGCGCCAGCAGCTTGGCCCGGCTAGCGGGGAATGAGCAGTTCTTC	CASSLARLAGNEQFF
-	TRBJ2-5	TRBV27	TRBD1	TGTGCCAGCAGACGGACAGGTCAAGAGACCCAGTACTTC	CASRRTGQETQYF
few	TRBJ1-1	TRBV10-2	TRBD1	TGCGCCAGCAGTTACGACAGGGGGACTGAAGCTTTCTTT	CASSYDRGTEAFF
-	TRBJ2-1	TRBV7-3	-	TGTGCCAGCAGCGGGGGCGTCTACAATGAGCAGTTCTTC	CASSGGVYNEQFF
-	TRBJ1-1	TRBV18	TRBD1	TGTGCCAGCTCACCTGTGGGGACAGGGAACGCTGAAGCTTTCTTT	CASSPVGTGNAEAFF
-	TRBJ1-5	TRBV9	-	TGTGCCAGCAGCGCGGTGGGGGGACAGCCCCAGCATTTT	CASSAVGGQPQHF
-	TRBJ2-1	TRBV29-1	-	TGCAGCGTCCTTAGTCCGTTCGGGGATGAGCAGTTCTTC	CSVLSPFGDEQFF
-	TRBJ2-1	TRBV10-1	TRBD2	TGCGCCAGAAAACCGGGACTAGACTACAATGAGCAGTTCTTC	CARKPGLDYNEQFF
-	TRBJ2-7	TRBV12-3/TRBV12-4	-	TGTGCCAGCAGTTTGGACTGGGCGTACGAGCAGTACTTC	CASSLDWAYEQYF
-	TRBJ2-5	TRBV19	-	TGTGCCAGTAGTATAGCCGGCGGGGTGGGGGAGACCCAGTACTTC	CASSIAGGVGETQYF
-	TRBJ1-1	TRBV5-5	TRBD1	TGTGCCAGCAGCTTTAACAGGGGGCTTAGCGCTGAAGCTTTCTTT	CASSFNRGLSAEAFF
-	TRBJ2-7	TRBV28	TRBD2	TGTGCCAGCAGTTTATATCCCCTAGCGGGAGGCAGCTACGAGCAGTACTTC	CASSLYPLAGGSYEQYF
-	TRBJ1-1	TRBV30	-	TGTGCCTGGAGCGGACTTAAAGGGAACATAAACACTGAAGCTTTCTTT	CAWSGLKGNINTEAFF
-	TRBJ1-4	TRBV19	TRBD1	TGTGCCAGCCGACAGGGGGTTGAACTGTTTTTT	CASRQGVELFF
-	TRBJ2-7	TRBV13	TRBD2	TGTGCCAGCAGCTTAGGGCTAGCGGGAGGGTTTAGGTCCTACGAGCAGTACTTC	CASSLGLAGGFRSYEQYF
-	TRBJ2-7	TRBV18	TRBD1	TGTGCCAGCTCGCCCGGGACAGGCGCAGACGAGCAGTACTTC	CASSPGTGADEQYF
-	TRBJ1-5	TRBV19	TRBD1	TGTGCCAGTACAACCGGGACAGGTAACCAGCCCCAGCATTTT	CASTTGTGNQPQHF
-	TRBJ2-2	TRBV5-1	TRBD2	TGCGCCAGCAGCTTGGGTTTTAGCGGGGATAACACCGGGGAGCTGTTTTTT	CASSLGFSGDNTGELFF
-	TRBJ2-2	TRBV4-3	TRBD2	TGCGCCAGCAGCCAGCGTAGCGGGAGGACGATCGGGGAGCTGTTTTTT	CASSQRSGRTIGELFF
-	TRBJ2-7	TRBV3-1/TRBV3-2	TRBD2	TGTGCCAGCAGCCAACGCGGGAGGGCCGGTTACGAGCAGTACTTC	CASSQRGRAGYEQYF
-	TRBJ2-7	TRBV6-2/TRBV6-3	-	TGTGCCAGCAGTTACCAAAAATTTCCGGGTCCACGCACCTACGAGCAGTACTTC	CASSYQKFPGPRTYEQYF
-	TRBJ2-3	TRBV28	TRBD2	TGTGCCAGCAGCGATACTAGCGGGACCGCAGATACGCAGTATTTT	CASSDTSGTADTQYF
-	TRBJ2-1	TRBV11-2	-	TGTGCCAGCAGCTTATCTAGTGGTGAGCAGTTCTTC	CASSLSSGEQFF
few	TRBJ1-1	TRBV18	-	TGTGCCAGCTCACCACCAGCAGGGGTAACGACTGAAGCTTTCTTT	CASSPPAGVTTEAFF
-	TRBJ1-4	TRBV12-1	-	TGTGCCAGCAAGGACAGGGTGAAAAAACTGTTTTTT	CASKDRVKKLFF
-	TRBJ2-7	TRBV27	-	TGTGCCAGCAGTTTTGGTCCGGTTCGCGAGCAGTACTTC	CASSFGPVREQYF
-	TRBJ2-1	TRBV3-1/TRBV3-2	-	TGTGCCAGCAGCCCCCGCTCCTCGAGGGATTTTTCCTCCTACAATGAGCAGTTCTTC	CASSPRSSRDFSSYNEQFF
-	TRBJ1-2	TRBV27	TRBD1	TGTGCCAGCAGCTACAAAGGGGGCGATGGCTACACCTTC	CASSYKGGDGYTF
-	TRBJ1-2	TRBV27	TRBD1	TGTGCCAGCAGTTTAGTGGCAGGGGGAGTCTATGGCTACACCTTC	CASSLVAGGVYGYTF
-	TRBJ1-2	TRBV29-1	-	TGCAGCGTTGAAGTGAACACTAACTATGGCTACACCTTC	CSVEVNTNYGYTF
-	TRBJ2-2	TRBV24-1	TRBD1	TGTGCCACCAGGTACCGGGACAGTCGGTGTCTTTCGGGGGAGCTGTTTTTT	CATRYRDSRCLSGELFF
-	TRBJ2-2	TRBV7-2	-	TGTGCCAGCAGCTTAGTGGCCCCGGAGCTGTTTTTT	CASSLVAPELFF
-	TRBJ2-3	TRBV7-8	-	TGTGCCAGCAGCTTAGCAGGTAGCTACGATACGCAGTATTTT	CASSLAGSYDTQYF
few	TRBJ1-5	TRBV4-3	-	TGCGCCAGCAGCCAAGAGAGGGTGGTCCAGCCCCAGCATTTT	CASSQERVVQPQHF
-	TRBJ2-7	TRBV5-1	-	TGCGCCAGCAGCTTGGGACAGAAAACCTACGAGCAGTACTTC	CASSLGQKTYEQYF